These 8 T cell receptor beta chains came from one sample sequenced in a study of T cell repertoires in cytomegalovirus infection. TCRdb recomputed calls from the reads with MiXCR, one row per CDR3 protein. The sample records some 400,000 distinct CDR3 sequences, roughly a third being singletons. The sequenced material came from PBMCs. Receptor source: a human donor in good health (CMV status not recorded). Some clones in this sample may be carry-over from other donors' samples.

This clonotype was seen once. A much larger clone lies one base from this, so it may be a read error. This is likely a read error, given that the CDR3 carries no conserved phenylalanine or tryptophan at its end. This chain joins TRBV7-2 and TRBJ1-6; D uncertain. The CDR3 runs 17 residues. The V end lost 1 base, the J end lost 0 bases, and 10 bases lay between the germline ends. From germline, CDR1 is SGHTA and CDR2 FQGNSA. CDR3 residues: CASSLVQASSYNSPLHV. Here the CDR3 DNA reads TGTGCCAGCAGCTTAGTGCAGGCGAGCTCCTATAATTCACCCCTCCACGTT.

The rearrangement links TRBV12-3 or TRBV12-4 to TRBJ1-1; D gene ambiguous. This CDR3 spans 14 amino acids. V was cut by 3 bases and J by 4 bases, with 12 bases left in between. CDR3 loop: CASSLAASSTEAFF. CDR3 DNA sequence: TGTGCCAGCAGTTTGGCAGCATCGAGCACTGAAGCTTTCTTT.

The rearrangement uses TRBV6-6 and TRBJ1-5; D not certain. Trimming left V 11 bases short and J 16 bases short, with 27 bases between. Germline CDR1 MNHNY, CDR2 SVGAGI (reference sequence). This CDR3 has 13 residues. The CDR3 sequence is CAVGRVWGQPDHF. The DNA for the CDR3 is TGTGCCGTCGGCCGGGTATGGGGTCAGCCCGATCATTTT.

This clonotype appeared many times. Sequence at one end of the junction differs from germline and may be a read error. The gene calls are TRBV7-2 and TRBJ1-2; D may be TRBD1 (6 bases). This CDR3 is built from 12 residues. Germline-derived CDR1 and CDR2 are SGHTA and FQGNSA. The DNA of the CDR3 is TGTGCCAGCACTGGGCAGCGGACAGCAGATCAATTC. This encodes CASTGQRTADQF.

In this sample, this clonotype turned up many times. This sequence joins TRBV11-3 and TRBJ2-3; D is unclear. Trimming shortened V by 3 bases and J by 0 bases, and 13 bases separated the two germline ends. This CDR3 is built from 16 residues. The germline V gene encodes CDR1 SGHNT and CDR2 YENEEA. CDR3 DNA sequence: TGTGCCAGCAGCTTTGTCAGAACTATTAGCACAGATACGCAGTATTTT. Protein: CASSFVRTISTDTQYF.

This clonotype came up a few times. The chain has TRBV4-1 and TRBJ2-1; no firm D call. V dropped 1 base and J dropped 6 bases, with 4 bases sitting between them. The germline V gene has CDR1 MGHRA and CDR2 YSYEKL. The CDR3 covers 12 residues. Here the CDR3 reads CASSQVVNEQFF. The CDR3 DNA reads as TGCGCCAGCAGCCAAGTTGTCAATGAGCAGTTCTTC.

This clonotype came up many times. This chain uses TRBV7-2 with TRBJ2-3, with 11 bases fitting TRBD2. V shed 3 bases, J shed 1 base, and the junction held 3 bases outside the gene matches. Germline V CDR1 and CDR2: SGHTA, FQGNSA. The CDR3 is 16 residues long. The CDR3 loop reads CASSLVGLAGTDTQYF. The DNA for the CDR3 is TGTGCCAGCAGCTTGGTGGGACTAGCGGGCACAGATACGCAGTATTTT.

Notes on this clonotype: At one of its ends the junction is not consistent with the germline gene, which may arise from a read error. J is TRBJ2-1 and V is TRBV7-9; either TRBD1 or TRBD2 may supply D (6 bases each). Per the germline V gene, CDR1 is SEHNR and CDR2 is FQNEAQ (reference sequence). The length of the CDR3 is 18 residues. Here the CDR3 reads CSSSYHRLGGWGYNEQFF. As DNA, the CDR3 is TGTTCCAGCAGCTACCACAGACTAGGGGGGTGGGGATACAATGAGCAGTTCTTC.